Following are 13 T cell receptor beta chains from one sample sequenced in a study of blood T cell repertoires in COVID-19. The table came from immunoSEQ multiplex PCR; TCRdb's copy has only in-frame clones and leaves some out. The sample lists 380,000 or so clones, roughly 87% occurring once. Sequencing used PBMCs or T cells enriched from blood (not recorded which). The origin of the receptors is a woman in her thirties or forties with acute COVID-19.

This clone has just a few counts. The rearrangement uses TRBV9 and TRBJ1-6; weak D call: TRBD1 (5 bases). Trimming pared 1 base from V and 3 bases from J, leaving 8 bases between. The germline V gene encodes CDR1 SGDLS and CDR2 YYNGEE. The CDR3 has 15 amino acids. The CDR3 nucleotides read TGTGCCAGCAGCGTATGGGGGGACTATAATTCACCCCTCCACTTT. It is translated as CASSVWGDYNSPLHF.

This clone was recorded once. CDR3 sequence: CASSPEKETRGYTF. The CDR3 DNA reads TGTGCCAGCTCACCAGAGAAGGAGACGCGTGGCTACACCTTC. The chain has TRBV18 and TRBJ1-2, with D unclear. The V end was cut by 2 bases, the J end by 7 bases, with 14 bases between. The CDR3 covers 14 residues. Germline CDR1 is KGHSH and CDR2 is LQKENI. Full variable domain (rest looked up from reference TRBV18 and TRBJ1-2): NAGVMQNPRHLVRRRGQEARLRCSPMKGHSHVYWYRQLPEEGLKFMVYLQKENIIDESGMPKERFSAEFPKEGPSILRIQQVVRGDSAAYFCASSPEKETRGYTFGSGTRLTVV.

The chain has TRBV14 and TRBJ2-6; the D gene is possibly TRBD1 (5 bases). Germline V gives CDR1 SGHDN, CDR2 FVKESK. This CDR3 has 17 amino acids. Trimming took off 1 base at V and 1 base at J, with 11 bases between the two ends. CDR3 sequence: CASSQVPGWSGANVLTF. DNA for the CDR3: TGTGCCAGCAGCCAAGTCCCAGGGTGGTCTGGGGCCAACGTCCTGACTTTC.

The chain employs TRBV10-2 and TRBJ2-5, with D maybe TRBD2 (7 bases). Between the trimmed V and J ends, which lost 0 bases and 7 bases, there was a span of 12 bases. Germline V gene data show CDR1 as WSHSY and CDR2 as SAAADI. This CDR3 spans 14 amino acids. CDR3 in amino acids: CASSESGGGGTQYF. Written as DNA, the CDR3 is TGCGCCAGCAGTGAGTCGGGCGGGGGCGGGACCCAGTACTTC.

In this sample, this clone turned up once. The chain employs TRBV3-1 (or the pseudogene TRBV3-2) and TRBJ1-2; TRBD1 agrees at 9 bases. The CDR3 totals 14 residues. V lost 4 bases to trimming and J lost 8 bases; unmatched junction nucleotides: 8. Germline-derived CDR1 and CDR2 are LGHDT and YNNKEL (reference sequence). The CDR3 here is CASSLGDRAGGYTF. DNA for the CDR3: TGTGCCAGCAGCCTTGGGGACAGGGCGGGCGGCTACACCTTC.

The chain recombines TRBV5-6 with TRBJ1-4; perhaps TRBD1 as D (5 bases). From germline, CDR1 is SGHDT and CDR2 YYEEEE. V was cut by 3 bases and J by 2 bases, with 14 bases left in between. The CDR3 has 16 residues. CDR3 nucleotides: TGTGCCAGCAGCTCCAGGGATCAAGGGACTAATGAAAAACTGTTTTTT. Protein sequence: CASSSRDQGTNEKLFF.

The chain carries TRBV18 and TRBJ2-1; D might be TRBD2 (6 bases). The CDR3 length is 13 residues. Germline V lookup: CDR1 KGHSH, CDR2 LQKENI. V gave up 3 bases and J gave up 12 bases, with 15 bases separating them. The DNA for the CDR3 is TGTGCCAGCTCACCTGCTGAGGGGCGGGGGCAGTTCTTC. Protein sequence: CASSPAEGRGQFF.

The V call is TRBV11-2, the J call TRBJ2-6, with D possibly TRBD1 on 5 matching bases. CDR3 length: 16 amino acids. In germline, CDR1 is SGHAT, CDR2 FQNNGV. Between the trimmed V and J ends, which lost 2 bases and 1 base, there was a span of 9 bases. DNA for the CDR3: TGTGCCAGCAGCTTATCTGGGGCTTCTGGGGCCAACGTCCTGACTTTC. This translates into CASSLSGASGANVLTF.

The CDR3 reads CASSGNSQGDTYTDTQYF. The CDR3 region has the DNA TGTGCCAGCAGCGGTAATTCCCAAGGGGACACCTACACAGATACGCAGTATTTT. V is TRBV5-4 and J is TRBJ2-3; D might be TRBD1 (6 bases). CDR3 size: 18 residues. V lost 4 bases, J lost 2 bases, and 23 bases lay in between. The germline gives CDR1 SGHNT, CDR2 YYREEE (reference sequence). The full variable domain, with the rest looked up from reference TRBV5-4 and TRBJ2-3, is ETGVTQSPTHLIKTRGQQVTLRCSSQSGHNTVSWYQQALGQGPQFIFQYYREEENGRGNFPPRFSGLQFPNYSSELNVNALELDDSALYLCASSGNSQGDTYTDTQYFGPGTRLTVL.

The chain joins TRBV6-5 to TRBJ2-7, with 11 bases matching TRBD1. Germline assignment: CDR1 MNHEY and CDR2 SVGAGI. Trimming removed 6 bases from V and 8 bases from J; junction bases left unmatched: 6. The CDR3 runs to 13 residues. The CDR3 region is CASRKDRGHKQYF. The CDR3 nucleotides are TGTGCCAGCAGAAAGGACAGGGGGCACAAGCAGTACTTC.

The rearrangement joins TRBV2 to TRBJ2-6, with a possible D match to TRBD1 (5 bases). The CDR3 has 15 residues. The V gene's germline CDR1 is SNHLY and CDR2 FYNNEI. With 5 bases removed from V and 0 bases from J, the gap between germline ends came to 8 bases. CDR3 in DNA: TGTGCCAGCAGTAGACAGTTCTCTGGGGCCAACGTCCTGACTTTC. Protein product: CASSRQFSGANVLTF.

There are a few counts of this clone. The chain joins TRBV19 to TRBJ2-7; a possible D gene is TRBD1 (7 bases). The CDR3 totals 20 residues. The V gene lost 3 bases and the J gene lost 1 base, with 28 bases spanning the gap. Germline CDR1 is LNHDA and CDR2 is SQIVND (reference sequence). The DNA for the CDR3 is TGTGCCAGTAGTATCTTGGGAGGAGGGCCGGGACAGAAAAGTTCCTACGAGCAGTACTTC. It is translated as CASSILGGGPGQKSSYEQYF.

V gene TRBV5-1 combines with J gene TRBJ2-5; TRBD1 agrees at 11 bases. Trimming cost V 4 bases and J 5 bases; bases outside gene matches: 10. From germline, CDR1 is SGHRS and CDR2 YFSETQ. The CDR3 length is 16 residues. As DNA, the CDR3 is TGCGCCAGCAGCACTGGACAGGGGGCGCGTTGGGAGACCCAGTACTTC. Protein sequence: CASSTGQGARWETQYF.